This T cell receptor beta chain is drawn from a study of shared clonotypes between healthy human individuals. Study-wide points: Generation of non-shared clonotypes was less probable than generation of clonotypes shared by all four donors.

Points on this clone: No antigen is known for it.

Sequencing was at deep level. Libraries were prepared by immunoSEQ multiplex PCR; TCRdb keeps only in-frame clonotypes and omits some of them. This sample has about 1.5 million clones, with 98% found just once. Each of the donors was a healthy adult who was HIV-negative and had not had a recent acute infection or vaccination. A split of CD4+ cells into CD45RA+ naive and CD45RA-negative memory subsets was performed. V was clipped by 4 bases and J by 5 bases, with 14 bases between them. CDR1 is SNHLY and CDR2 is FYNNEI in the germline V gene. This CDR3 is built from 15 residues. The rearrangement links TRBV2 to TRBJ2-2; D possibly matches TRBD1 or TRBD2 (5 bases each). The sequencing sample was made of naive CD4+ T cells sorted from blood. The subset denotes: CD45RA+ positively selected. The receptor comes from a man in his thirties or forties in good health. The CDR3 region has the DNA TGTGCCAGCAGTGGCCCCTTGGGGGAGACCGGGGAGCTGTTTTTT. Its translation is CASSGPLGETGELFF.